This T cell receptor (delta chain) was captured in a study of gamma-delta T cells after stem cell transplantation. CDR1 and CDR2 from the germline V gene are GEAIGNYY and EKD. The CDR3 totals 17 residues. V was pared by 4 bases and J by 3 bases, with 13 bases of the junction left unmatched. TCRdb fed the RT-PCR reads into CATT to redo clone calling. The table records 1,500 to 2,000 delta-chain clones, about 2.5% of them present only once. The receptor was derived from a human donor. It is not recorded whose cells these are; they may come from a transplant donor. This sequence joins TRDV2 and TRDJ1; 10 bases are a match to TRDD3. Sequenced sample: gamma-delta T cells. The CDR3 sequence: CACELLGDTGASDKLIF. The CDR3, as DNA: TGTGCCTGTGAACTTTTGGGGGATACAGGAGCCTCCGATAAACTCATCTTT.